This T cell receptor (beta chain) is drawn from a study of beta chain features in type 1 diabetes. Reverse transcription of all isolated RNA meant that expressed TCRB transcripts were sequenced. The method was immunoSEQ multiplex PCR; TCRdb's version includes in-frame clones alone and lacks a portion of them. Of 160,000 or so clones in the sample, roughly 10% are singletons; the top ten hold roughly 0.7%. CDR1 and CDR2 from the germline V gene are MGHRA and YSYEKL. CDR3 length: 16 residues. Study-level points and caveats: Equally in patients and controls, PCR might preferentially amplify shorter templates. In every one of the four CD4+ subsets, TCRB CDR3s were moderately but significantly shorter in Type 1 diabetes patients.

On this clone: Its antigen remains unidentified. One end of the junction varies from germline; a read error may be responsible.

Markers CD45RO/CCR7/CD25/CD127/CD95/CD27 served to sort CD4+ naive, central memory, regulatory and stem cell-like memory cells. Sorting produced populations that all topped 95% purity. The rearrangement links TRBV4-1 to TRBJ2-1, with 10 bases identical to TRBD1. This receptor was identified in a woman aged 25 to 39 with type 1 diabetes. The material sequenced was central memory CD4+ T cells from blood. CDR3 amino acids: CASSQGRQGAYNEQFF. CDR3 in DNA: TGCGCCAGCAGCCAAGGCCGACAGGGGGCCTATAATGAGCAGTTCTTC.